This T cell receptor beta chain was observed in a study of blood T cell repertoires in COVID-19. On the study more broadly: There were acute and convalescent COVID-19 samples, and they came from the United States, Italy and Spain. T cells, B-cell-depleted T cells, or PBMCs supplied cDNA or gDNA.

Germline V gene lookup returns CDR1 MDHEN and CDR2 SYDVKM. The CDR3 is 14 residues long. V lost 2 bases and J lost 4, with 11 bases in between. Per the study methods: It was from reference gene primer amplification that nucleated cell counts were estimated. TCRdb's copy holds only in-frame clones and misses some; the assay was immunoSEQ multiplex PCR. V, J and clone size derive from that table, while D and trimming were established from the DNA sequence. The data contain around 70,000 clones, around 90% of them singletons. Input material: peripheral blood. The chain links TRBV28 to TRBJ1-1, with D maybe TRBD1 (5 bases). This TCR came from a woman aged 18-29 years with acute or convalescent COVID-19. The CDR3 DNA reads TGTGCCAGCAGTTTACCCGGGGGAGGCACTGAAGCTTTCTTT. It specifies CASSLPGGGTEAFF. The variable domain in full, completed from reference TRBV28 and TRBJ1-1, reads DVKVTQSSRYLVKRTGEKVFLECVQDMDHENMFWYRQDPGLGLRLIYFSYDVKMKEKGDIPEGYSVSREKKERFSLILESASTNQTSMYLCASSLPGGGTEAFFGQGTRLTVV.